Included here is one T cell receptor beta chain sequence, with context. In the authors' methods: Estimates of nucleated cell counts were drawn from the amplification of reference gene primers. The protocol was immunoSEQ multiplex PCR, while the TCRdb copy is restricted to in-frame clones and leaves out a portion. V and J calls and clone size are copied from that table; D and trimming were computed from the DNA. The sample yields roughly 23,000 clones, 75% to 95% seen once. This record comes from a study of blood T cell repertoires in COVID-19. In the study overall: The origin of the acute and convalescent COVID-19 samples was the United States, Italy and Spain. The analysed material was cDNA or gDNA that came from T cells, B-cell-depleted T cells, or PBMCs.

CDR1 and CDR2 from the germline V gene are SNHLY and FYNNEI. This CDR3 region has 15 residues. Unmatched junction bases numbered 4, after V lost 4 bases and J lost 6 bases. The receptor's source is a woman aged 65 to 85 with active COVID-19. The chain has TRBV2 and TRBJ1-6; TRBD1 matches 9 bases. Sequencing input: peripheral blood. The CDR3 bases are TGTGCCAGCAGTGGGGGACAGGGAGGTAATTCACCCCTCCACTTT. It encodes CASSGGQGGNSPLHF.